Following are 21 T cell receptor beta chains from one sample sequenced in a study of vaccination and CD4 T cells after COVID-19. Their recognized antigens are unknown. The Oncomine TCR Beta short-read assay was applied to DNA of cultured CD4+ T cells. TCRdb re-derived calls from the PCR reads in MiXCR, one entry per CDR3 protein. The sample gives roughly 25,000 distinct CDR3 sequences, 58% of which show up once; 2.8% is in the top ten. The treatment here: roughly 10-day PBMC culture with coronavirus spike peptide pools or control peptides (ViraFEST assay). The material sequenced was CD4+ T cells from blood, cultured in vitro. The source of these receptors is a human donor who had recovered from COVID-19.

This chain uses TRBV11-3 with TRBJ1-4; 8 bases are shared with TRBD1. Germline V gene sequence: CDR1 SGHNT, CDR2 YENEEA. Unmatched junction bases numbered 4, after V lost 5 bases and J lost 8 bases. The CDR3 sequence is 13 residues long. The DNA of the CDR3 is TGTGCCAGCAGCCTAAGGACAGGGGAAAAACTGTTTTTT. Protein sequence: CASSLRTGEKLFF.

This clonotype was found once. This chain connects TRBV2 to TRBJ2-6; D may be TRBD2 (6 bases). Germline CDR1 and CDR2: SNHLY and FYNNEI. The CDR3 runs to 18 residues. V gave up 4 bases and J gave up 0 bases, with 16 bases separating them. The CDR3 sequence is CASSVERAWASGANVLTF. The CDR3 DNA reads TGTGCCAGCAGTGTCGAGCGGGCGTGGGCCTCTGGGGCCAACGTCCTGACTTTC.

The rearrangement links TRBV6-2 or TRBV6-3 to TRBJ2-6; 10 bases line up with TRBD1. Germline CDR1 reads MNHEY; CDR2 reads SVGEGT. With V trimmed by 6 bases and J by 1 base, 9 bases remained unmatched. The CDR3 is 18 residues long. DNA for the CDR3: TGTGCCAGCAGATCCGACAGGGGGCGATTTTCTGGGGCCAACGTCCTGACTTTC. It codes for CASRSDRGRFSGANVLTF.

The chain joins TRBV4-1 to TRBJ2-3; D tentatively reads TRBD1 or TRBD2 (6 bases each). From germline, CDR1 is MGHRA and CDR2 YSYEKL. The CDR3 extends over 15 amino acids. V was clipped by 4 bases and J by 6 bases, with 17 bases between them. CDR3 sequence (DNA): TGCGCCAGCAGCCCCCTGGACGGGGGCCCCGATACGCAGTATTTT. It specifies CASSPLDGGPDTQYF.

The chain recombines TRBV20-1 with TRBJ1-4, with 10 bases aligning to TRBD1. Trimming took 4 bases from V and 8 from J; bases not matched to a gene: 7. This CDR3 spans 14 amino acids. Germline assignment: CDR1 DFQATT and CDR2 SNEGSKA (reference sequence). The CDR3 sequence is CSAIDRGRDEKLFF. In DNA, the CDR3 is TGCAGTGCTATTGACAGGGGGCGAGACGAAAAACTGTTTTTT.

The rearrangement links TRBV20-1 to TRBJ2-7; 11 bases agree with TRBD2. The CDR3 consists of 16 residues. V shed 5 bases and J 0 bases; nucleotides not matched to a gene: 9. The germline V gene encodes CDR1 DFQATT and CDR2 SNEGSKA (reference sequence). CDR3 loop: CSAGGVAGGPSYEQYF. The CDR3 nucleotides read TGCAGTGCTGGCGGCGTAGCGGGAGGGCCCTCCTACGAGCAGTACTTC.

The rearrangement links TRBV7-4 to TRBJ1-3; D remains unclear. The CDR3 has 14 residues. The V end was cut by 5 bases, the J end by 0 bases, with 8 bases between. The germline V gene encodes CDR1 SGHVT and CDR2 SQSDAQ. The CDR3 is CASSPVGSGNTIYF. CDR3 nucleotide sequence: TGTGCCAGCAGCCCCGTGGGCTCTGGAAACACCATATATTTT.

This chain uses TRBV6-5 with TRBJ2-7; the match to TRBD2 covers 8 bases. The V gene end was trimmed by 2 bases and the J gene end by 2 bases; junction bases not matched to a gene: 5. The germline V gene encodes CDR1 MNHEY and CDR2 SVGAGI. CDR3 size: 15 residues. CDR3 in amino acids: CASSYGVAGPYEQYF. In DNA, the CDR3 is TGTGCCAGCAGTTACGGGGTAGCGGGGCCCTACGAGCAGTACTTC.

This clonotype showed up just a few times. The chain links TRBV15 to TRBJ1-3; tentatively, D is TRBD1 (6 bases). This CDR3 is 16 amino acids long. V dropped 0 bases and J dropped 2 bases, with 11 bases sitting between them. Germline CDR1 and CDR2: LNHNV and YYDKDF (reference sequence). CDR3 nucleotide sequence: TGTGCCACCAGCAGAGAAGGGGGGGCGACTGGAAACACCATATATTTT. Amino acids: CATSREGGATGNTIYF.

The V call is TRBV7-9, the J call TRBJ2-2, with TRBD1 matching 8 bases. This CDR3 has 15 amino acids. Per the germline V gene, CDR1 is SEHNR and CDR2 is FQNEAQ (reference sequence). After removal of 7 bases from V and 0 bases from J, the junction contained 4 bases not matched to a gene. The CDR3 DNA sequence: TGTGCCAGCACTAAGGACAGGGCGAACACCGGGGAGCTGTTTTTT. It specifies CASTKDRANTGELFF.

The chain couples TRBV28 to TRBJ1-1; possibly TRBD1 for D (6 bases). The V and J ends lost 5 bases and 1 base respectively, with 17 bases between them. Germline V gene sequence: CDR1 MDHEN, CDR2 SYDVKM. The CDR3 runs 16 residues. Written as DNA, the CDR3 is TGTGCCAGCAGTCCACGGGGGGCAAGGAAGAACACTGAAGCTTTCTTT. It encodes CASSPRGARKNTEAFF.

Only a few counts were recorded for this clonotype. The rearrangement uses TRBV10-3 and TRBJ2-1; D ambiguous. Trimming pared 3 bases from V and 7 bases from J, leaving 7 bases between. The CDR3 has 12 residues. From germline, CDR1 is ENHRY and CDR2 SYGVKD. The CDR3 sequence: CAISERTNEQFF. CDR3 bases: TGTGCCATCAGTGAACGTACAAATGAGCAGTTCTTC.

This clonotype was counted a few times. J is TRBJ1-2 and V is TRBV15; TRBD1 is a possible D gene (5 bases). The CDR3 sequence is 14 residues long. Trimming took 0 bases from V and 13 from J, leaving 18 bases between them. Germline assignment: CDR1 LNHNV and CDR2 YYDKDF (reference sequence). CDR3 sequence: CATSRDQGAVLSTF. CDR3 bases: TGTGCCACCAGCAGAGATCAGGGAGCGGTATTGAGCACCTTC.

The V gene is TRBV5-8, the J gene TRBJ1-2; no definite D call. The ends were cut back, 1 base at V and 2 bases at J, with 9 bases in the middle. The length of the CDR3 is 14 residues. Germline CDR1 reads SGHTS; CDR2 reads YDEGEE. In DNA form, the CDR3 reads TGTGCCAGCAGCTTGCATGGAGACAACTATGGCTACACCTTC. Translated, it gives CASSLHGDNYGYTF.

The rearrangement links TRBV7-2 to TRBJ1-2, with a possible D match to TRBD1 (5 bases). Per germline, CDR1 SGHTA and CDR2 FQGNSA. Trimming left V 2 bases short and J 6 bases short, with 16 bases between. This CDR3 spans 15 amino acids. The CDR3, as DNA: TGTGCCAGCAGCTTACTAACCCGGGACGGCGATGGCTACACCTTC. Protein sequence: CASSLLTRDGDGYTF.

This chain connects TRBV24-1 to TRBJ2-6; D gene uncertain. The germline V gene has CDR1 KGHDR and CDR2 SFDVKD. Trimming cost V 7 bases and J 0 bases, with 12 bases left between them. The CDR3 consists of 16 residues. The CDR3 here is CATSEGPTSGANVLTF. DNA of the CDR3: TGTGCCACCAGCGAAGGACCGACCTCTGGGGCCAACGTCCTGACTTTC.

The chain recombines TRBV11-3 with TRBJ2-2, with D perhaps matching TRBD1 or TRBD2 (5 bases each). CDR3 length equals 20 residues. Germline V gene data show CDR1 as SGHNT and CDR2 as YENEEA. The ends were cut back, 5 bases at V and 0 bases at J, with 25 bases in the middle. The CDR3 region is CASSARAGTNSRANTGELFF. CDR3 nucleotide sequence: TGTGCCAGCAGCGCTAGGGCCGGGACCAACTCCAGGGCGAACACCGGGGAGCTGTTTTTT.

The chain carries TRBV20-1 and TRBJ2-3, with 7 positions matching TRBD1. With V trimmed by 5 bases and J by 3 bases, 5 bases remained unmatched. Looked up from germline, CDR1 is DFQATT and CDR2 is SNEGSKA (reference sequence). The CDR3 is 13 amino acids. CDR3 nucleotide sequence: TGCAGTGCTTCAGGGGGTAGAACAGATACGCAGTATTTT. This gives the protein CSASGGRTDTQYF.

The chain joins TRBV7-3 to TRBJ1-2; D may be TRBD1 (5 bases). CDR1 is SGHTA and CDR2 is FQGTGA in the germline V gene. The V end lost 5 bases, the J end lost 0 bases, and 10 bases lay between the germline ends. This CDR3 region has 14 residues. CDR3 sequence (DNA): TGTGCCAGCAGCGGGGGACCTGCTAACTATGGCTACACCTTC. It translates to CASSGGPANYGYTF.

This clonotype was detected a few times. The rearrangement links TRBV7-9 to TRBJ2-2, with D unresolved. There are 15 residues in the CDR3. V lost 6 bases, J lost 1 base, and 12 bases lay in between. The germline V gene has CDR1 SEHNR and CDR2 FQNEAQ (reference sequence). The CDR3 DNA reads TGTGCCAGCAGACCTCTGGGTCGGAACACCGGGGAGCTGTTTTTT. It codes for CASRPLGRNTGELFF.

The V and J genes are TRBV7-2 and TRBJ1-4; no clear D. Trimming left V 1 base short and J 12 bases short, with 21 bases between. The CDR3 loop spans 16 amino acids. CDR1 and CDR2 (germline): SGHTA, FQGNSA. CDR3 sequence: CASSLGGTEARRELFF. CDR3 nucleotides: TGTGCCAGCAGCTTAGGAGGCACAGAAGCAAGGCGGGAACTGTTTTTT.